These 23 T cell receptor beta chains were sequenced from one sample in a study of STAT5B mutations in CD4+ large granular lymphocyte leukemia. Using immunoSEQ multiplex PCR, the repertoire was profiled, and TCRdb retains in-frame clones only, with some absent. The sample consists of 34,000 or so clones, 85% of them appearing once. The sequenced sample consisted of CD4+ T cells from blood buffy coats. These receptors all come from a human donor in good health.

The rearrangement links TRBV11-3 to TRBJ1-5; D is possibly TRBD1 (6 bases). V was trimmed by 5 bases and J by 1 base, leaving 21 bases between them. Germline assignment: CDR1 SGHNT and CDR2 YENEEA. The CDR3 length is 18 residues. DNA for the CDR3: TGTGCCAGCAGCCCCAAAAATAGCGCCAGGGGAAGCAATCAGCCCCAGCATTTT. As protein: CASSPKNSARGSNQPQHF. The whole variable domain, filled in from reference TRBV11-3 and TRBJ1-5, reads EAGVVQSPRYKIIEKKQPVAFWCNPISGHNTLYWYLQNLGQGPELLIRYENEEAVDDSQLPKDRFSAERLKGVDSTLKIQPAELGDSAVYLCASSPKNSARGSNQPQHFGDGTRLSIL.

This clone was counted a single time. The chain recombines TRBV5-1 with TRBJ2-7; perhaps TRBD2 as D (6 bases). CDR1 SGHRS and CDR2 YFSETQ come from the germline V gene. The CDR3 extends over 15 amino acids. Trimming took 0 bases from V and 4 from J, leaving 14 bases between them. The CDR3 nucleotides are TGCGCCAGCAGCTTGGTGGGAGGAGGGGCATACGAGCAGTACTTC. Protein: CASSLVGGGAYEQYF. The whole variable domain, remainder taken from reference TRBV5-1 and TRBJ2-7, is KAGVTQTPRYLIKTRGQQVTLSCSPISGHRSVSWYQQTPGQGLQFLFEYFSETQRNKGNFPGRFSGRQFSNSRSEMNVSTLELGDSALYLCASSLVGGGAYEQYFGPGTRLTVT.

The rearrangement uses TRBV6-4 and TRBJ1-5; 9 bases fit TRBD1. This CDR3 is built from 15 residues. V shed 7 bases, J shed 3 bases, and the junction held 7 bases outside the gene matches. The germline gives CDR1 MRHNA, CDR2 SNTAGT. The CDR3: CASTGTGWFNQPQHF. The CDR3 region has the DNA TGTGCCAGCACCGGGACAGGGTGGTTCAATCAGCCCCAGCATTTT.

This clone occurred once. The rearrangement joins TRBV27 to TRBJ1-2; TRBD1 is a possible D gene (6 bases). Per germline, CDR1 MNHEY and CDR2 SMNVEV (reference sequence). The V end was cut by 4 bases, the J end by 7 bases, with 19 bases between. This CDR3 spans 15 amino acids. CDR3 nucleotides: TGTGCCAGCAGTTCTATGGGCAGGGGAGCGCCTGGCTACACCTTC. Residues: CASSSMGRGAPGYTF.

This clone was seen more than once but under ten times. This chain uses TRBV30 with TRBJ1-5, with D uncertain. CDR1 is GTSNPN and CDR2 is SVGIG in the germline V gene (reference sequence). Trimming cost V 7 bases and J 3 bases, with 16 bases left between them. The CDR3 has 14 amino acids. The CDR3 loop is CASRHHFFNQPQHF. In DNA, the CDR3 is TGTGCCTCCAGACACCATTTTTTCAATCAGCCCCAGCATTTT.

The chain couples TRBV30 to TRBJ2-3; D not resolved. Per germline, CDR1 GTSNPN and CDR2 SVGIG (reference sequence). The ends were cut back, 1 base at V and 1 base at J, with 6 bases in the middle. The CDR3 is 13 amino acids. CDR3 coding DNA: TGTGCCTGGAGTGAGGCTGGCACAGATACGCAGTATTTT. This sequence encodes CAWSEAGTDTQYF.

The rearrangement joins TRBV30 to TRBJ2-7, with TRBD1 matching over 7 bases. The germline CDR1 and CDR2 sequences are GTSNPN and SVGIG (reference sequence). The CDR3 covers 15 residues. V dropped 3 bases and J dropped 2; count of bases not matched to a gene: 10. CDR3 nucleotides: TGTGCCTGGAGCCCAAAAGACAGGGTCACCTACGAGCAGTACTTC. This codes for CAWSPKDRVTYEQYF.

The rearrangement uses TRBV7-6 and TRBJ1-4; D gene uncertain. The germline V and J ends were trimmed by 5 bases and 4 bases, with 8 bases remaining between them. Germline CDR1 reads SGHVS; CDR2 reads FNYEAQ. The CDR3 has 13 residues. CDR3 loop: CASSHTNNEKLFF. The CDR3 nucleotides are TGTGCCAGCAGCCACACCAATAATGAAAAACTGTTTTTT.

The chain is built from TRBV2 and TRBJ2-3, with D possibly called TRBD1 or TRBD2 (5 bases each). Between the trimmed V and J ends, which lost 6 bases and 3 bases, there was a span of 13 bases. CDR1 and CDR2 (germline): SNHLY, FYNNEI. This CDR3 spans 14 amino acids. This CDR3 is CASRPGRTTDTQYF. The DNA of the CDR3 is TGTGCCAGCAGGCCGGGACGGACAACAGATACGCAGTATTTT.

This rearrangement joins TRBV20-1 to TRBJ1-1; TRBD1 aligns across 7 bases. The CDR3 is 11 residues long. Trimming at V came to 6 bases and at J to 8 bases, leaving 6 bases not matched to a gene. Germline V lookup: CDR1 DFQATT, CDR2 SNEGSKA (reference sequence). The CDR3 nucleotides are TGCAGTGCACCGACAGGGAAGGAAGCTTTCTTT. It yields the protein CSAPTGKEAFF.

The chain links TRBV2 to TRBJ1-2; TRBD1 might be the D (5 bases). The CDR3 runs to 15 residues. Between the trimmed V and J ends, which lost 8 bases and 8 bases, there was a span of 24 bases. Germline V lookup: CDR1 SNHLY, CDR2 FYNNEI. CDR3 bases: TGTGCCAGCGATTTTGAGGGCAGGGTCATTAGGGGCTACACCTTC. It translates to CASDFEGRVIRGYTF.

CDR3 in DNA: TGTGCCACCAGCAGAGTAGTTAGCGGGAGGTATACAGATACGCAGTATTTT. It is translated as CATSRVVSGRYTDTQYF. The gene calls are TRBV15 and TRBJ2-3; 10 bases map to TRBD2. Trimming took 1 base from V and 3 from J; bases not matched to a gene: 7. The CDR3 has 17 residues. The germline gives CDR1 LNHNV, CDR2 YYDKDF (reference sequence).

Note on this clone: An end of the junction differs from the germline gene, which may be a read error. This chain uses TRBV11-2 with TRBJ2-7; D possibly corresponds to TRBD1 (6 bases). Germline CDR1 and CDR2: SGHAT and FQNNGV. The CDR3 consists of 14 residues. The CDR3 DNA reads TGCGCCAGCAGCCAAGAGTCGGTTGGGGGCAAGCAGTACTTC. Protein sequence: CASSQESVGGKQYF.

The V and J genes are TRBV7-6 and TRBJ2-2, with 7 bases fitting TRBD1. The CDR3 has 15 residues. V lost 4 bases to trimming and J lost 4 bases; unmatched junction nucleotides: 6. Germline V CDR1 and CDR2: SGHVS, FNYEAQ. The CDR3 sequence is CASSWRTGGTGELFF. The CDR3 DNA is TGTGCCAGCAGCTGGCGGACAGGAGGCACCGGGGAGCTGTTTTTT.

The rearrangement links TRBV19 to TRBJ1-5, with D unresolved. The V end was cut by 8 bases, the J end by 2 bases, with 10 bases between. CDR1 LNHDA and CDR2 SQIVND come from the germline V gene (reference sequence). The CDR3 has 13 amino acids. CDR3 loop: CASEGTGNQPQHF. CDR3 sequence (DNA): TGTGCCAGTGAGGGAACGGGCAATCAGCCCCAGCATTTT. The complete variable domain, with remaining parts taken from reference TRBV19 and TRBJ1-5, reads DGGITQSPKYLFRKEGQNVTLSCEQNLNHDAMYWYRQDPGQGLRLIYYSQIVNDFQKGDIAEGYSVSREKKESFPLTVTSAQKNPTAFYLCASEGTGNQPQHFGDGTRLSIL.

This clone was seen only once. V is TRBV27 and J is TRBJ1-6; D uncertain. V lost 3 bases, J lost 7 bases, and 13 bases lay in between. The germline CDR1 and CDR2 sequences are MNHEY and SMNVEV (reference sequence). The CDR3 runs 15 residues. CDR3 bases: TGTGCCAGCAGTTTCCGGATGGGTTGGAATTCACCCCTCCACTTT. Encoded protein: CASSFRMGWNSPLHF.

The CDR3 reads CASSSHYEQYF. CDR3 coding DNA: TGTGCCAGCAGCTCTCACTACGAGCAGTACTTC. The V and J genes are TRBV6-5 and TRBJ2-7, with D hard to call. The V and J ends lost 6 bases and 3 bases respectively, with 6 bases between them. The length of the CDR3 is 11 residues. Germline CDR1 reads MNHEY; CDR2 reads SVGAGI.

The chain uses TRBV11-2 and TRBJ1-5; D gene uncertain. V lost 2 bases and J 5 bases, leaving 7 bases between the germline ends. This CDR3 has 13 amino acids. Per the germline V gene, CDR1 is SGHAT and CDR2 is FQNNGV. The CDR3 sequence is CASSLSEHQPQHF. Written as DNA, the CDR3 is TGTGCCAGCAGCTTATCGGAGCATCAGCCCCAGCATTTT.

This rearrangement joins TRBV5-6 to TRBJ1-1, with D hard to call. Trimming left V 2 bases short and J 2 bases short, with 10 bases between. The germline V gene encodes CDR1 SGHDT and CDR2 YYEEEE. This CDR3 is 14 amino acids long. The CDR3 loop is CASSFRTVNTEAFF. The CDR3 DNA reads TGTGCCAGCAGCTTCCGGACGGTTAACACTGAAGCTTTCTTT.

This chain uses TRBV10-1 with TRBJ2-5, with D maybe TRBD2 (6 bases). Germline V gives CDR1 WNHNN, CDR2 SYGVQD (reference sequence). V lost 6 bases and J lost 5, with 13 bases in between. This CDR3 region has 13 residues. The CDR3 loop reads CASSLGGSETQYF. CDR3 nucleotide sequence: TGCGCCAGCAGCCTCGGGGGAAGCGAGACCCAGTACTTC.

The rearrangement joins TRBV19 to TRBJ2-5, with TRBD2 identical over 8 bases. V lost 0 bases and J lost 7; bases outside the gene matches: 1. The CDR3 loop spans 13 amino acids. CDR1 is LNHDA, CDR2 SQIVND, per germline (reference sequence). The CDR3 sequence: CASSIETSGTQYF. CDR3 nucleotides: TGTGCCAGTAGTATAGAAACTAGCGGGACCCAGTACTTC.

CDR3 DNA sequence: TGCGCCAGCAGCTTGGTGACAGCACAGAACACTGAAGCTTTCTTT. It yields the protein CASSLVTAQNTEAFF. The chain joins TRBV5-1 to TRBJ1-1, with a weak D call TRBD1 (5 bases). The germline V and J ends were trimmed by 0 bases and 1 base, with 10 bases remaining between them. From germline, CDR1 is SGHRS and CDR2 YFSETQ. The CDR3 length is 15 residues.

This chain links TRBV7-2 with TRBJ1-1; D gene uncertain. The V end lost 5 bases, the J end lost 3 bases, and 16 bases lay between the germline ends. Germline-derived CDR1 and CDR2 are SGHTA and FQGNSA. The CDR3 is 15 residues long. In DNA form, the CDR3 reads TGTGCCAGCAGCAAAGGCCCGAAGAGGGACACTGAAGCTTTCTTT. It is translated as CASSKGPKRDTEAFF.